A selection of T cell receptor beta chains follows, all from one sample in a study of OX40 agonist ivuxolimab in advanced cancers. Method: immunoSEQ multiplex PCR; TCRdb's copy keeps in-frame clones and lacks some. The sample includes tens of thousands of clones, approximately 90% seen only once; the top ten take 0.3% to 0.45%. Sample: CD4+ or CD8+ T cells sorted from blood, taken in a trial of the OX40 agonist ivuxolimab. The origin of the receptors is an adult with an advanced solid tumor such as melanoma, head and neck, liver or kidney cancer. Both conserved end residues are part of each CDR3. A D gene is named only where the DNA matches it firmly.

v_gene,d_gene,j_gene,CDR3nt,CDR3aa
TRBV6-5,TRBD1,TRBJ1-6,TGTGCCAGCAGTTACGGACAGGTGGGGGATTCACCCCTCCACTTT,CASSYGQVGDSPLHF
TRBV5-1,NA,TRBJ2-7,TGCGCCAGCAGCCCTACGCGGCCAACCTACGAGCAGTACTTC,CASSPTRPTYEQYF
TRBV6-4,NA,TRBJ2-2,TGTGCCAGCGGGGAGCGAGAGAACACCGGGGAGCTGTTTTTT,CASGERENTGELFF
TRBV30,TRBD1,TRBJ1-2,TGTGCCTGGAACAGGGGTGGCTACACCTTC,CAWNRGGYTF
TRBV7-6,NA,TRBJ2-3,TGTGCCAGCAGCTTAGCAGGGAGTATGGATACGCAGTATTTT,CASSLAGSMDTQYF
TRBV6-6,NA,TRBJ2-1,TGTGCCAGCAATGAAAACTCCGGGTCGGGTGAGCAGTTCTTC,CASNENSGSGEQFF
TRBV5-1,TRBD1,TRBJ1-5,TGCGCCAGCAGCTTATGGGCAGGGGGAGATCAGCCCCAGCATTTT,CASSLWAGGDQPQHF
TRBV5-6,NA,TRBJ2-5,TGTGCCAGCAGCCGCCTCTTTCGTTCGGAGACCCAGTACTTC,CASSRLFRSETQYF
TRBV10-3,NA,TRBJ2-7,TGTGCCATCAGGGAGGTTTCTGGGGAGCAGTACTTC,CAIREVSGEQYF
TRBV6-5,TRBD1,TRBJ1-1,TGTGCCAGCAGACCCACAGGGGGCACTGAAGCTTTCTTT,CASRPTGGTEAFF
TRBV9,TRBD2,TRBJ2-2,TGTGCCAGCAATGGCGGGAGGGCCACCGGGGAGCTGTTTTTT,CASNGGRATGELFF
TRBV5-5,NA,TRBJ2-1,TGTGCCAGCAGCCCAGGCCCCTACAATGAGCAGTTCTTC,CASSPGPYNEQFF
TRBV27,NA,TRBJ1-1,TGTGCCAGCAGTTCCCGGGACTTATCACAAACTGAAGCTTTCTTT,CASSSRDLSQTEAFF
TRBV27,NA,TRBJ1-1,TGTGCCAGCAGTTTATCGCAGGGTTACCCTCCTGAAGCTTTCTTT,CASSLSQGYPPEAFF
TRBV5-4,NA,TRBJ2-5,TGTGCCAGCAGCTTGGGTCCCGTGGAGACCCAGTACTTC,CASSLGPVETQYF
TRBV7-9,NA,TRBJ2-3,TGTGCCAGCAGCGTGAGGGTCTCCCCCCCTACGCAGTATTTT,CASSVRVSPPTQYF
TRBV18,NA,TRBJ1-3,TGTGCCAGCTCACCAAGTGTTTCTGGAAACACCATATATTTT,CASSPSVSGNTIYF
TRBV7-9,NA,TRBJ1-1,TGTGCCAGCAGCCAACAGGGCGACACTGAAGCTTTCTTT,CASSQQGDTEAFF
TRBV29-1,TRBD2,TRBJ2-3,TGCAGCGTTGCAACGCTAGCGGGTGTGGATACGCAGTATTTT,CSVATLAGVDTQYF
TRBV7-2,TRBD1,TRBJ2-7,TGTGCCAGCAGCTTCCTAGGGACAGGGGCCTACGAGCAGTACTTC,CASSFLGTGAYEQYF
TRBV4-3,NA,TRBJ2-1,TGCGCCAGCAGCCCCGACACTTTCTCCTACAATGAGCAGTTCTTC,CASSPDTFSYNEQFF
TRBV5-1,TRBD2,TRBJ2-7,TGCGCCAGCAGCCGAAAAGCGGGAGGGCCTACCGAGCAGTACTTC,CASSRKAGGPTEQYF
TRBV18,TRBD1,TRBJ2-7,TGTGCCAGCTCACGTTATCCACCCGGGACAGGAGATCGTTACGAGCAGTACTTC,CASSRYPPGTGDRYEQYF
TRBV9,TRBD2,TRBJ2-3,TGTGCCAGCAGTGGGGGACTAGCCTTCACAGATACGCAGTATTTT,CASSGGLAFTDTQYF
TRBV19,TRBD1,TRBJ1-3,TGTGCCAGTAGTGTTACGGGGACAGGGGGCCGTGGAAACACCATATATTTT,CASSVTGTGGRGNTIYF
TRBV5-1,NA,TRBJ1-5,TGCGCCAGCAGCTTGGCAGGGGTTTTCAATCAGCCCCAGCATTTT,CASSLAGVFNQPQHF